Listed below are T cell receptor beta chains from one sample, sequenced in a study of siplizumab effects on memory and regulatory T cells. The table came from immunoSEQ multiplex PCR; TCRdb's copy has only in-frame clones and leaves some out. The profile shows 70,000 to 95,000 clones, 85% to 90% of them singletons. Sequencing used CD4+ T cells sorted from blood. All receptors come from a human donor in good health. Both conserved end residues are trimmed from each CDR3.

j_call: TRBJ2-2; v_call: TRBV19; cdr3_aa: ASIPRNTGELF
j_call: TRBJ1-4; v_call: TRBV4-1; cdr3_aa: ASSLNSGRATNEKLF
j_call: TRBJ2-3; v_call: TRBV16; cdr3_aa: ASSQSTVTDTQY
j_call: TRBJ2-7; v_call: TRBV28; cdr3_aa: ASSVGMRLKAYEQY
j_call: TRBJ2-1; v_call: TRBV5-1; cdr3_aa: ASRARGRNEQF
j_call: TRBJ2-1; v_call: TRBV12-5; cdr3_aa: ASGLVTIAGTGPYNEQF
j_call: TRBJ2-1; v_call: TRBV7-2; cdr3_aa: ASSRDSGRALGDEQF
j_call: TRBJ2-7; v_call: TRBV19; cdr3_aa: ASSTSLRTGYEQY
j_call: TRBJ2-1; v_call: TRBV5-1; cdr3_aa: ASSLGPGVNEQF
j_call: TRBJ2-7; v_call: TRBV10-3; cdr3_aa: AISDQQTSGSSYEQY